This T cell receptor beta chain was captured in a study of graft-versus-host responses after intestinal transplantation. Background on the study: Anti-thymocyte globulin induction preceded three to four years of tacrolimus and steroid maintenance in all recipients. Points from the study as a whole: When patients had graft-donor T cell macrochimerism, their allografts held high graft-versus-host to host-versus-graft clonal ratios. Peak circulating GvH clone levels tracked with early post-transplant HvG declines.

This clone was seen just once. Its matching antigen is unknown. Between the trimmed V and J ends, which lost 5 bases and 1 base, there was a span of 3 bases. Germline CDR1 reads MNHNS; CDR2 reads SASEGT. This CDR3 has 11 residues. Only in-frame clones appear in the TCRdb table, and some are missing; sequencing was by immunoSEQ multiplex PCR. The table shows approximately 28,000 clones, with around 90% occurring only once. The specimen was PBMCs, collected 450 to 480 days after intestinal transplantation. This chain joins TRBV6-1 and TRBJ2-7; D not resolved. This TCR came from a human patient who received an intestinal transplant, so some T cells may come from the graft donor. The CDR3 nucleotides are TGTGCCAGCAGTCCATCCTACGAGCAGTACTTC. It specifies CASSPSYEQYF.